Here is one TCR beta chain with its context. Trimming removed 5 bases from V and 7 bases from J; junction bases left unmatched: 18. The CDR3 length is 16 residues. Germline CDR1 reads SQVTM; CDR2 reads ANQGSEA. These data originate in a study of T cells in Graves' hyperthyroidism and ophthalmopathy. Amplification of TCR beta CDR3 regions used RNA as the template. The HTBI primer set served for first-round RT-PCR of the TCR CDR3. TCRdb processed the multiplex PCR reads anew with MiXCR; each CDR3 protein has one entry. Of almost 250,000 distinct CDR3 sequences in the sample, roughly 22% were seen once. What was sequenced was blood. V and J are TRBV29-1 and TRBJ2-5, with 8 bases matching TRBD2. The sequence derives from a woman aged 40 to 50 with Graves' ophthalmopathy. CDR3 DNA: TGCAGCGTTTTGTGGGGGATCAGCGGGAGATCCGGGACCCAGTACTTC. Translating gives CSVLWGISGRSGTQYF.